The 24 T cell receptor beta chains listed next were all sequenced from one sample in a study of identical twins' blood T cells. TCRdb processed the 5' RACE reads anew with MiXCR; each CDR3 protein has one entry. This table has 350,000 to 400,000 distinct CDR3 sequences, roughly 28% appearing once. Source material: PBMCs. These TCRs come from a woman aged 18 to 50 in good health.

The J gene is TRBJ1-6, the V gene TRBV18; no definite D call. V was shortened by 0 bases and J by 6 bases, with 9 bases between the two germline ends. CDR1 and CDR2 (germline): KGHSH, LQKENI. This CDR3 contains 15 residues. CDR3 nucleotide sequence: TGTGCCAGCTCACCACCGAATGATGCTAATTCACCCCTCCACTTT. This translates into CASSPPNDANSPLHF.

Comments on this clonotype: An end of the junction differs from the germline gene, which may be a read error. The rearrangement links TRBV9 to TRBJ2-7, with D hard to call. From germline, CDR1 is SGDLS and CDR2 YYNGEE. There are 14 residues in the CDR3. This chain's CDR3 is CAGSVDGDSYEQYF. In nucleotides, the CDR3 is TGTGCCGGCAGCGTGGACGGTGATTCCTACGAGCAGTACTTC.

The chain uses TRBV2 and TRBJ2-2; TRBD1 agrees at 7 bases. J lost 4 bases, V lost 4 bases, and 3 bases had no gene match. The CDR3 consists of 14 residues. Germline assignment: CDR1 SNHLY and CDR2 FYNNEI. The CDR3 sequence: CASSATGVTGELFF. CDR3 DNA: TGTGCCAGCAGTGCAACAGGGGTCACCGGGGAGCTGTTTTTT.

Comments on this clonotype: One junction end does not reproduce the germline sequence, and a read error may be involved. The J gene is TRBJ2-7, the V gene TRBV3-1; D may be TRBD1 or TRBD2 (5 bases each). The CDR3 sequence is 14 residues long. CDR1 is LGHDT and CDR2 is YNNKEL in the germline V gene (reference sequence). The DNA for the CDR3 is TGTGCCTGCAGCCACCTCAGGGAGCCCAGAAAGCAGTACTTC. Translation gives CACSHLREPRKQYF.

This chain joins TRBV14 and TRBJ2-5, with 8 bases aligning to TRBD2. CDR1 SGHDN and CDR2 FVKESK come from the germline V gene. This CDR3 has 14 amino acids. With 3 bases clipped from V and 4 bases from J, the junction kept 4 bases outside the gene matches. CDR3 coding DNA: TGTGCCAGCAGCCATCTAGCGGGTACAGAGACCCAGTACTTC. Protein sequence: CASSHLAGTETQYF. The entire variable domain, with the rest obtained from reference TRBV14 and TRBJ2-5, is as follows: EAGVTQFPSHSVIEKGQTVTLRCDPISGHDNLYWYRRVMGKEIKFLLHFVKESKQDESGMPNNRFLAERTGGTYSTLKVQPAELEDSGVYFCASSHLAGTETQYFGPGTRLLVL.

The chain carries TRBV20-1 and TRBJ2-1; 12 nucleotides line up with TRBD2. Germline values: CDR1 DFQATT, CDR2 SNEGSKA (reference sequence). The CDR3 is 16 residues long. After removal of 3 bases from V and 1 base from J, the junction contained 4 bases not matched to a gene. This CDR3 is CSARTSGSRSYNEQFF. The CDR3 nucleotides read TGCAGTGCTAGGACTAGCGGGAGTAGGTCCTACAATGAGCAGTTCTTC.

In DNA, the CDR3 is TGTGCCAGCAGTGACGATCTAGCCGGGAATTCACCCCTCCACTTT. It is translated as CASSDDLAGNSPLHF. This chain joins TRBV6-4 and TRBJ1-6; D not certain. Per germline, CDR1 MRHNA and CDR2 SNTAGT. This CDR3 contains 15 residues. V lost 2 bases, J lost 7 bases, and 12 bases lay in between.

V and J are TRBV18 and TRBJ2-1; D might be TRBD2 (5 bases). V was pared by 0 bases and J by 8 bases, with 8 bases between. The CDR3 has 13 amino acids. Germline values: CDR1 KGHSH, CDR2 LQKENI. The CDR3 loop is CASSPPSSYEQFF. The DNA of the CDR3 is TGTGCCAGCTCACCACCTTCTAGCTATGAGCAGTTCTTC.

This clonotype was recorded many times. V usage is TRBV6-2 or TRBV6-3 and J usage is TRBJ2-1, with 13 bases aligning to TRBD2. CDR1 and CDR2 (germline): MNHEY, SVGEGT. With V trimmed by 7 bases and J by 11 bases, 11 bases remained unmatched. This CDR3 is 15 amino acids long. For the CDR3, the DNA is TGTGCCAGCAAAGCTTTACCGGGACTAGCGGGGCAGCAGTTCTTC. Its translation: CASKALPGLAGQQFF.

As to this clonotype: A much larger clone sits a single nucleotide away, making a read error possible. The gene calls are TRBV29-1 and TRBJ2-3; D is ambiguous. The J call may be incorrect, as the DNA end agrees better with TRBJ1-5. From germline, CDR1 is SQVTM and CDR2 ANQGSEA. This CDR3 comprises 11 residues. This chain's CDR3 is CSVDSLDTQHF. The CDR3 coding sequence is TGCAGCGTTGACAGTCTGGATACGCAGCATTTT.

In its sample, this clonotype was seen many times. The CDR3 here is CASSPPSAGESNEQFF. The CDR3, as DNA: TGTGCCAGCTCACCACCGAGTGCGGGGGAGTCCAATGAGCAGTTCTTC. The chain uses TRBV18 and TRBJ2-1, with 7 nucleotides matching TRBD2. The junction had 8 bases not matched to a gene; V was cut back by 0 bases and J by 6 bases. Germline V gene lookup returns CDR1 KGHSH and CDR2 LQKENI. The length of the CDR3 is 16 residues.

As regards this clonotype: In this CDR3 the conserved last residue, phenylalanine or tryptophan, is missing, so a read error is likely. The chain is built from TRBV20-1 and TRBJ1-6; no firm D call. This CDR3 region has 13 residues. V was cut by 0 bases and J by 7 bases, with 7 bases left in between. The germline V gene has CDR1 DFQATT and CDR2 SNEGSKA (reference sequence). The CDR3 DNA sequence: TGCAGTGCTAGAGATCCAGGCAATTCACCCCTCCACCTT. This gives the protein CSARDPGNSPLHL.

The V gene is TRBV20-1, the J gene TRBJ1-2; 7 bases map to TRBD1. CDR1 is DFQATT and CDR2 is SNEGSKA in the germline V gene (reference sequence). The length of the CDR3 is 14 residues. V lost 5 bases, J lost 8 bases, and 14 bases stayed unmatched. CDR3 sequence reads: CSAQGQAPMGGYTF. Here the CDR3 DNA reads TGCAGTGCTCAAGGACAGGCGCCGATGGGAGGCTACACCTTC.

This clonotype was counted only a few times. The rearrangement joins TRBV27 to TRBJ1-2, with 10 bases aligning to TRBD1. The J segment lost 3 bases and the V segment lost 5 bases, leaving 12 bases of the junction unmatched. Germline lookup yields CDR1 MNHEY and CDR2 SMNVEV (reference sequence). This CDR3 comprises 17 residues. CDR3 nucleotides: TGTGCCAGCAGTCCGACAGGGGGCGGAATCGGTTACTATGGCTACACCTTC. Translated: CASSPTGGGIGYYGYTF.

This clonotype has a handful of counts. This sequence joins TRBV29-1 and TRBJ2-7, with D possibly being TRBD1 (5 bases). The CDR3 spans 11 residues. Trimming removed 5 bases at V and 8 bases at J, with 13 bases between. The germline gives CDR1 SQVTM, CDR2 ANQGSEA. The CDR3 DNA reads TGCAGCGTTCACAGGACGGGCCAGCAGTACTTC. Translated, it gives CSVHRTGQQYF.

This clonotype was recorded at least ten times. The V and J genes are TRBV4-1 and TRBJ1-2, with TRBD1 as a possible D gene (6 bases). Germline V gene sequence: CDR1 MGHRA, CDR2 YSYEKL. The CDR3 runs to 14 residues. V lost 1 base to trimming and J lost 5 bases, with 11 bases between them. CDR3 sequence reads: CASSQGSGDYGYTF. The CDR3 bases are TGCGCCAGCAGCCAAGGTTCAGGGGATTATGGCTACACCTTC.

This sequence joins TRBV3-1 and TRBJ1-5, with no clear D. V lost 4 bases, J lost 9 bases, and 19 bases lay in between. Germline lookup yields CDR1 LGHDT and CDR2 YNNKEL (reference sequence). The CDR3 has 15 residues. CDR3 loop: CASSRGGSSDRPQHF. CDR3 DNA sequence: TGTGCCAGCAGCCGGGGAGGGAGTTCGGATCGGCCCCAGCATTTT. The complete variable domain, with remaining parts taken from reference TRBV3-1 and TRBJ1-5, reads DTAVSQTPKYLVTQMGNDKSIKCEQNLGHDTMYWYKQDSKKFLKIMFSYNNKELIINETVPNRFSPKSPDKAHLNLHINSLELGDSAVYFCASSRGGSSDRPQHFGDGTRLSIL.

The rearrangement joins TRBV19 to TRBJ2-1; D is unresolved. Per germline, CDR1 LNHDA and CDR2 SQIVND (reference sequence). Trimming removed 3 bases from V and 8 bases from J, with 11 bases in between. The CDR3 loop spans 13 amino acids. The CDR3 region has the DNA TGTGCCAGTAGTATTCATTGGGCAGATGAGCAGTTCTTC. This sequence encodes CASSIHWADEQFF.

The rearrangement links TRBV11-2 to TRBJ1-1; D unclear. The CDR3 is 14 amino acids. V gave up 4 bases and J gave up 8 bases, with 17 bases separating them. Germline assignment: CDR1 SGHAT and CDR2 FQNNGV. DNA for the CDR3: TGTGCCAGCAGCTCAGGCGCCGGGCTCCACGAAGCTTTCTTT. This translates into CASSSGAGLHEAFF.

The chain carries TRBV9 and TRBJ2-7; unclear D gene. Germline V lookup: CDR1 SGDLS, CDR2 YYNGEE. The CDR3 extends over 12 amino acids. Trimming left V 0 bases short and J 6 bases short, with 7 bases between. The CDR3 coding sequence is TGTGCCAGCAGCGTAGAAGGCGGCGAGCAGTACTTC. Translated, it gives CASSVEGGEQYF.

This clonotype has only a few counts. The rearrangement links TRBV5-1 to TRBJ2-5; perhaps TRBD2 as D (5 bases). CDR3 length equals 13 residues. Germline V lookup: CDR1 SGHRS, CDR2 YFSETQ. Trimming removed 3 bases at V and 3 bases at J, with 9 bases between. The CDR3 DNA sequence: TGCGCCAGCAGCTACGCGAGGGAAGAGACCCAGTACTTC. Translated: CASSYAREETQYF. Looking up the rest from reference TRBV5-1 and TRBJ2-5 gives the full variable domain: KAGVTQTPRYLIKTRGQQVTLSCSPISGHRSVSWYQQTPGQGLQFLFEYFSETQRNKGNFPGRFSGRQFSNSRSEMNVSTLELGDSALYLCASSYAREETQYFGPGTRLLVL.

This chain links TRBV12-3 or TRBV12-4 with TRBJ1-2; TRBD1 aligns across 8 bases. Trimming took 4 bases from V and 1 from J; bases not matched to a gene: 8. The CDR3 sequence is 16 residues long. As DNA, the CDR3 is TGTGCCAGCAGTTCAGGACAGGGACAACTTAACTATGGCTACACCTTC. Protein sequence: CASSSGQGQLNYGYTF.

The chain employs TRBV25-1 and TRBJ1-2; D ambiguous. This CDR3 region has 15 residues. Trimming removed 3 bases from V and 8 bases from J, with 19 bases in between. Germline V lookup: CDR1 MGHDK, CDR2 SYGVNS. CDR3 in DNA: TGTGCCAGCAGTGATCCACCGGGGATGGGCTACGGCTACACCTTC. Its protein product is CASSDPPGMGYGYTF.

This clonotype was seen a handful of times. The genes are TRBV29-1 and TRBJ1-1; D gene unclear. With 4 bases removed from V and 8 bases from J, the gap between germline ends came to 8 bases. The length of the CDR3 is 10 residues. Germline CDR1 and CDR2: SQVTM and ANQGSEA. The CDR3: CSVVSGEAFF. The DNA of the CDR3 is TGCAGCGTTGTTTCGGGGGAAGCTTTCTTT. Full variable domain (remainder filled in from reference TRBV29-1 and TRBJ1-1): SAVISQKPSRDICQRGTSLTIQCQVDSQVTMMFWYRQQPGQSLTLIATANQGSEATYESGFVIDKFPISRPNLTFSTLTVSNMSPEDSSIYLCSVVSGEAFFGQGTRLTVV.